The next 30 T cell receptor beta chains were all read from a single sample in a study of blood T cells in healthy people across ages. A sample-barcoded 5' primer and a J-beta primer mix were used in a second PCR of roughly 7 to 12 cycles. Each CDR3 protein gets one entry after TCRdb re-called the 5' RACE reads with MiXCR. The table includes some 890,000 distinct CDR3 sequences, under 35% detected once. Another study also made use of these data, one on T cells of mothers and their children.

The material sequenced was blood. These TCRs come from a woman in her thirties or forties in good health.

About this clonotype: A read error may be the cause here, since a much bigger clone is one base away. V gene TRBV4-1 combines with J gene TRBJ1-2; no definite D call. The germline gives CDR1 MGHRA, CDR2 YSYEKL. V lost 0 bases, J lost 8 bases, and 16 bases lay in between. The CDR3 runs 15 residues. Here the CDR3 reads CASSQDGTVGKGYTF. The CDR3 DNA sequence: TGCGCCAGCAGCCAAGATGGAACAGTGGGCAAGGGCTACACCTTC.

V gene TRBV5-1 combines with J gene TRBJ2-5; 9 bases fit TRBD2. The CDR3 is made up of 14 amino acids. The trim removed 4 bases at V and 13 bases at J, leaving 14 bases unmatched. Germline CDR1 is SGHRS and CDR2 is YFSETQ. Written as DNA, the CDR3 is TGCGCCAGCAGCACCAAAGCGGGGGGCGCCGCCTGGTACTTC. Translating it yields CASSTKAGGAAWYF.

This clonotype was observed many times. CDR3 in DNA: TGTGCCAGCAGTTTTGGGATCTCCGTCTCTACTCTGTACTTC. It is translated as CASSFGISVSTLYF. The genes are TRBV12-3 or TRBV12-4 and TRBJ2-5; D gene uncertain. This CDR3 comprises 14 residues. V was clipped by 3 bases and J by 13 bases, with 21 bases between them.

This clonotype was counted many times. This CDR3 is CASSPGQTYGYTF. CDR3 bases: TGCGCCAGCAGCCCCGGACAGACCTATGGCTACACCTTC. The chain joins TRBV5-1 to TRBJ1-2; possibly TRBD1 for D (6 bases). CDR1 is SGHRS and CDR2 is YFSETQ in the germline V gene. This CDR3 comprises 13 residues. The V and J ends lost 4 bases and 4 bases respectively, with 11 bases between them.

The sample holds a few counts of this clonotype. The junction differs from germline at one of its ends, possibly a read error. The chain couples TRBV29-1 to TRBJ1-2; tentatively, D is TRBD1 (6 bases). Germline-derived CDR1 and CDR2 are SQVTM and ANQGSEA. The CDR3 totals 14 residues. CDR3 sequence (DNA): TGCGGCGTTGAAGCCTACCAGGGGTCCTATGGCTACACCTTC. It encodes CGVEAYQGSYGYTF. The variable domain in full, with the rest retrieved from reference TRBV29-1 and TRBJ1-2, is SAVISQKPSRDICQRGTSLTIQCQVDSQVTMMFWYRQQPGQSLTLIATANQGSEATYESGFVIDKFPISRPNLTFSTLTVSNMSPEDSSIYLCGVEAYQGSYGYTFGSGTRLTVV.

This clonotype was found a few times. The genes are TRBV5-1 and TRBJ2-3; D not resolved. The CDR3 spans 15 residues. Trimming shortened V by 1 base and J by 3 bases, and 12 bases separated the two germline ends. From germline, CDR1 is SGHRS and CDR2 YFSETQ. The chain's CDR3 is CASSLHSVGTDTQYF. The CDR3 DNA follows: TGCGCCAGCAGCTTGCACAGCGTGGGAACAGATACGCAGTATTTT. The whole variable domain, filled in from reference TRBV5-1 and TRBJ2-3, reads KAGVTQTPRYLIKTRGQQVTLSCSPISGHRSVSWYQQTPGQGLQFLFEYFSETQRNKGNFPGRFSGRQFSNSRSEMNVSTLELGDSALYLCASSLHSVGTDTQYFGPGTRLTVL.

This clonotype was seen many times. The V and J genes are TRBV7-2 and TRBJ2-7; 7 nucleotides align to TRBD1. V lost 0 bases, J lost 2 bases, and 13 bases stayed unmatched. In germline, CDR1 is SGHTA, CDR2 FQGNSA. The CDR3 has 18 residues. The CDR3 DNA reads TGTGCCAGCAGCTTAGCGTCGGTTGCCGGGACAGTCCCCTACGAGCAGTACTTC. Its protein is CASSLASVAGTVPYEQYF. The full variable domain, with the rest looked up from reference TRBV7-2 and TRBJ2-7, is GAGVSQSPSNKVTEKGKDVELRCDPISGHTALYWYRQSLGQGLEFLIYFQGNSAPDKSGLPSDRFSAERTGGSVSTLTIQRTQQEDSAVYLCASSLASVAGTVPYEQYFGPGTRLTVT.

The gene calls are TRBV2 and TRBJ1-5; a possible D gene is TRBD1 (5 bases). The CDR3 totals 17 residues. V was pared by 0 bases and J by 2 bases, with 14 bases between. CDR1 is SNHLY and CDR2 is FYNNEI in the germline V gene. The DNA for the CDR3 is TGTGCCAGCAGTGAAGCGCTACAGAGGGGAGGCAATCAGCCCCAGCATTTT. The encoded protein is CASSEALQRGGNQPQHF.

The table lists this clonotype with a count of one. The CDR3 spells CASSDGGNNSPLHF. CDR3 sequence (DNA): TGTGCCAGCAGTGATGGGGGGAATAATTCACCCCTCCACTTT. The V call is TRBV27, the J call TRBJ1-6; possibly TRBD1 for D (5 bases). The CDR3 runs 14 residues. The V gene lost 5 bases and the J gene lost 5 bases, with 10 bases spanning the gap. Germline-derived CDR1 and CDR2 are MNHEY and SMNVEV (reference sequence).

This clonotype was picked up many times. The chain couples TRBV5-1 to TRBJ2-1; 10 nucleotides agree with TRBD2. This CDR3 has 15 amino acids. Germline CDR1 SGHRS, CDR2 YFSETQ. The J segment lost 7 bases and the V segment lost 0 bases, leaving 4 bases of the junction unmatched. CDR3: CASSLGTSGWNEQFF. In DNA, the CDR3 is TGCGCCAGCAGCTTGGGGACTAGCGGCTGGAATGAGCAGTTCTTC.

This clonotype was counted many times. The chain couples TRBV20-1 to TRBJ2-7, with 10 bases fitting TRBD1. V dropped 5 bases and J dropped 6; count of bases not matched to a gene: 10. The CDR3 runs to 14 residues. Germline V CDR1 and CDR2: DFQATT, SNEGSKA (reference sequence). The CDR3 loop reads CSAGGTGDNGEQYF. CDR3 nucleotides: TGCAGTGCTGGAGGGACAGGGGATAATGGCGAGCAGTACTTC.

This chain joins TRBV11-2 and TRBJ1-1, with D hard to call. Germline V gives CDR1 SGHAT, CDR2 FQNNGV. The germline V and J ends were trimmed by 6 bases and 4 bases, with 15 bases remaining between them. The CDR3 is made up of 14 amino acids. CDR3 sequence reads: CASSTTGGGTEAFF. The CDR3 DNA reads TGTGCCAGCAGTACTACCGGTGGCGGCACTGAAGCTTTCTTT.

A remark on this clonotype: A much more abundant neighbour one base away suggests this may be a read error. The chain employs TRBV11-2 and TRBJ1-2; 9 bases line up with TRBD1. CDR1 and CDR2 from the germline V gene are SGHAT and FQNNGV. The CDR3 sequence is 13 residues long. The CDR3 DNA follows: TGTGCCGGCAGCCCAGGGACAGGGAGTGACTACACCTTC. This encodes CAGSPGTGSDYTF.

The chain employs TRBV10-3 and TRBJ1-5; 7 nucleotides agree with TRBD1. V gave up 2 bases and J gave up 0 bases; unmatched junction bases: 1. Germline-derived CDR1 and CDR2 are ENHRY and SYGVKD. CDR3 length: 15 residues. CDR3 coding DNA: TGTGCCATCAGTGAGGACAGGGCTAGCAATCAGCCCCAGCATTTT. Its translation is CAISEDRASNQPQHF.

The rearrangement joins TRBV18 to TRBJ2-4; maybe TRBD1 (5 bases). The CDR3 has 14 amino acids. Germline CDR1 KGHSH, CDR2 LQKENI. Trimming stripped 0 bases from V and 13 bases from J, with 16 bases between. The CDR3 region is CASSPPQGYNEQYF. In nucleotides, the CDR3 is TGTGCCAGCTCACCACCGCAGGGCTACAATGAGCAGTACTTC.

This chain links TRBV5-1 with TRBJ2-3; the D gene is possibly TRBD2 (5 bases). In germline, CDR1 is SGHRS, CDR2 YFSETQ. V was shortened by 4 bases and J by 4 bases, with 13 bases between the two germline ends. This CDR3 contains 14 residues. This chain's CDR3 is CASSPLTTADTQYF. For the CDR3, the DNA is TGCGCCAGCAGCCCCTTGACTACCGCAGATACGCAGTATTTT.

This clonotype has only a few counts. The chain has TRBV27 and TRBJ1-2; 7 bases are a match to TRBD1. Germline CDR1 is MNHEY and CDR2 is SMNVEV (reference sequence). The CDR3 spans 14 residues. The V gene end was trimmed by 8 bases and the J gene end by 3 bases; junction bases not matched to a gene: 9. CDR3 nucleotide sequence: TGTGCCAGCGCCTTACAGGGGAGGGACTATGGCTACACCTTC. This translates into CASALQGRDYGYTF.

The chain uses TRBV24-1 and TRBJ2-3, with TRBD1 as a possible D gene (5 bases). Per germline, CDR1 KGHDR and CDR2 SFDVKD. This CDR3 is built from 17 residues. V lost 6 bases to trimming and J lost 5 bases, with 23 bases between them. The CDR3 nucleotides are TGTGCCACCAGTCCCCAAGACGGGCGAGTCCAGGGAGATACGCAGTATTTT. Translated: CATSPQDGRVQGDTQYF.

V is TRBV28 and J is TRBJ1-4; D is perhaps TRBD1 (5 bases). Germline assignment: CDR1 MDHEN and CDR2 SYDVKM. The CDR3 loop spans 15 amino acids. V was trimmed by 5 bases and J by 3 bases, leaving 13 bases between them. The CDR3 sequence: CASSPGRDSNEKLFF. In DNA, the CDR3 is TGTGCCAGCAGTCCCGGGAGGGACTCTAATGAAAAACTGTTTTTT.

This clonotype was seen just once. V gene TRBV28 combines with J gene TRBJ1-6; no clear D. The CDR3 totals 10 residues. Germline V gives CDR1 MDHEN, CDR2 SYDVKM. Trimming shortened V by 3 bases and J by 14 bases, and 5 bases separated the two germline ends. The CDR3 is CASSFAALHF. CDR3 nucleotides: TGTGCCAGCAGTTTTGCGGCCCTCCACTTT.

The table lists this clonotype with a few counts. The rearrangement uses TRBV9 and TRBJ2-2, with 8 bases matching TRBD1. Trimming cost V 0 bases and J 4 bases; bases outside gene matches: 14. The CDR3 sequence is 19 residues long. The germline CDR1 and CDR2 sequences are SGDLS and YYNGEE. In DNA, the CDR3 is TGTGCCAGCAGCGTAGCTGGGACAGGACTACGGCGGGGCACCGGGGAGCTGTTTTTT. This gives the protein CASSVAGTGLRRGTGELFF.

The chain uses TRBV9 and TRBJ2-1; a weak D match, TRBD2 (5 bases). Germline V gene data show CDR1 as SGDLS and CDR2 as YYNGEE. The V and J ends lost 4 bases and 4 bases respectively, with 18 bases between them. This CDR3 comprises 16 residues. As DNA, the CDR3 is TGTGCCAGCAGCTTACATCCAGGACTTCAATACAATGAGCAGTTCTTC. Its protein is CASSLHPGLQYNEQFF.

Here the CDR3 DNA reads TGTGCCAGCAGTTCCCCAGCTTATAGCAATCAGCCCCAGCATTTT. Protein: CASSSPAYSNQPQHF. The V and J genes are TRBV6-2 or TRBV6-3 and TRBJ1-5, with no clear D. V was clipped by 4 bases and J by 0 bases, with 10 bases between them. The CDR3 is 15 amino acids. CDR1 MNHEY and CDR2 SVGEGT come from the germline V gene.

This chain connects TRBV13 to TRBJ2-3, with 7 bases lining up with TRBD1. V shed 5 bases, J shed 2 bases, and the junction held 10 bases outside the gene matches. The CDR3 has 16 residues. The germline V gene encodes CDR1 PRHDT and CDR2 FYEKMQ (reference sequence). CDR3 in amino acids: CASSPKEGQFTDTQYF. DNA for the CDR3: TGTGCCAGCAGCCCAAAAGAGGGACAGTTCACAGATACGCAGTATTTT. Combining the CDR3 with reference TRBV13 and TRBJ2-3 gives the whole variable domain AAGVIQSPRHLIKEKRETATLKCYPIPRHDTVYWYQQGPGQDPQFLISFYEKMQSDKGSIPDRFSAQQFSDYHSELNMSSLELGDSALYFCASSPKEGQFTDTQYFGPGTRLTVL.

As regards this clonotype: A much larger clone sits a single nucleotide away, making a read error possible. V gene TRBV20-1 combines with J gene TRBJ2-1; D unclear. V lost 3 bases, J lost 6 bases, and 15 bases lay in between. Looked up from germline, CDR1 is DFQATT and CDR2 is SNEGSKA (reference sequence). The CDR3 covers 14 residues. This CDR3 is CSARAPSRSNEQFF. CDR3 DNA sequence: TGCAGTGCTAGGGCTCCATCTAGAAGCAATGAGCAGTTCTTC.

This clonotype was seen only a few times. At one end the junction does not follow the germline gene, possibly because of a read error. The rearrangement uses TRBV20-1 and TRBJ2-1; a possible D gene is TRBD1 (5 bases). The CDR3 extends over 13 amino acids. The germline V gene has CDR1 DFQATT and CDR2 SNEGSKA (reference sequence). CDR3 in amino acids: CSAGEAQRGEQFF. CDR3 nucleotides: TGCAGTGCTGGAGAGGCCCAAAGGGGTGAGCAGTTCTTC.

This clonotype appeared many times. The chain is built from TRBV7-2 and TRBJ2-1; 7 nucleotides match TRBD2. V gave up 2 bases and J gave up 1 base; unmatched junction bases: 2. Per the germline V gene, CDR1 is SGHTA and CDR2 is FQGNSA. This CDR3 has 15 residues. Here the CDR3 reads CASSLQAGSYNEQFF. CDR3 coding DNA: TGTGCCAGCAGCTTACAAGCGGGGTCCTACAATGAGCAGTTCTTC.

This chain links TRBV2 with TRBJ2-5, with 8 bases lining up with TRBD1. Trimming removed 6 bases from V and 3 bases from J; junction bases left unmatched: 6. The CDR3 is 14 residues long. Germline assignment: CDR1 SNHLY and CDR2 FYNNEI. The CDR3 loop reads CASSPTTGEETQYF. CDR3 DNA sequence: TGTGCCAGCAGCCCGACGACAGGGGAAGAGACCCAGTACTTC.

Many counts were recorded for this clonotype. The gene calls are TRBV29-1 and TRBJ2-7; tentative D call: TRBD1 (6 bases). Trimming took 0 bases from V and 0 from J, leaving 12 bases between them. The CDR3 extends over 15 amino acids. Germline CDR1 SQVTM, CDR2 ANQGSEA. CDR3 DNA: TGCAGCGTTGAAGATAGGACAGTCAACTCCTACGAGCAGTACTTC. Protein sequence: CSVEDRTVNSYEQYF.

The CDR3 spells CASSFQSSPLHF. CDR3 DNA: TGTGCCAGCAGTTTTCAGAGTTCACCCCTCCACTTT. The genes are TRBV27 and TRBJ1-6; D is ambiguous. V was shortened by 3 bases and J by 9 bases, with 6 bases between the two germline ends. This CDR3 comprises 12 residues. Looked up from germline, CDR1 is MNHEY and CDR2 is SMNVEV (reference sequence).